This TCR beta chain came from a study of identical twins. General study points: Instead of following the same donors, the conclusions were based on cross-sectional statistical analysis. Insertion counts were lower in abundant cord blood beta clonotypes, a trend that memory repertoires did not show.

V shed 4 bases and J shed 4 bases, with 16 bases lying between them. CDR1 and CDR2 (germline): SGHVS, FNYEAQ. The CDR3 runs to 15 residues. Comments on this clonotype: What it binds is not known.

cDNA molecules carried unique molecular identifiers, and template switching added a universal primer site. MiXCR, applied by TCRdb to the 5' RACE reads, yields one record per CDR3 protein. The repertoire has some 320,000 distinct CDR3 sequences, around 12% of them found once; the top ten carry about 7%. This sample was shared with a second study, whose subject was yellow fever vaccine responses in identical twins.

The clonotype originates from a woman under 30 in good health. The chain is built from TRBV7-6 and TRBJ1-1, with a weak D call TRBD1 (5 bases). Sequenced material: CD8+ T cells sorted from blood. CDR3 protein: CASSSGPGVLTEAFF. CDR3 sequence (DNA): TGTGCCAGCAGCTCAGGCCCGGGGGTTCTCACTGAAGCTTTCTTT.